These T cell receptor beta chains were read from a single sample in a study of vaccination and CD4 T cells after COVID-19. MiXCR, applied by TCRdb to the PCR reads, yields one record per CDR3 protein. The sample consists of about 16,000 distinct CDR3 sequences, 50% of them appearing once. For these receptors, no antigen is known. The sequenced material came from CD4+ T cells from blood, cultured in vitro. The receptors originated from a human donor who had recovered from COVID-19. CDR3s leave out the opening cysteine and the closing phenylalanine or tryptophan. Fields, in order: V gene, CDR3 protein.

V: TRBV11-3; CDR3: ASSIGTGSGNTIY
V: TRBV20-1; CDR3: SALTGGDTEAF
V: TRBV7-2; CDR3: ASSLALGPSYGYT
V: TRBV6-2/TRBV6-3; CDR3: ASSYSIEVGNSPLH
V: TRBV6-2/TRBV6-3; CDR3: ASSYGEDKNIQY
V: TRBV6-5; CDR3: ASSYSSTDNTGELF
V: TRBV18; CDR3: ASSSIATNEKLF
V: TRBV27; CDR3: ASSPPGQGAGELF
V: TRBV6-1; CDR3: ASSDFGQSNQPQH
V: TRBV20-1; CDR3: SADPSGGYNEQF
V: TRBV5-1; CDR3: ASSPGQALYNEQF
V: TRBV6-5; CDR3: ASSYPGRGLTGETQY
V: TRBV7-3; CDR3: ASSPNPAGPFEQY
V: TRBV7-9; CDR3: ASSLVSPGGGNEQY
V: TRBV7-2; CDR3: ASSLLGRQGGGYT
V: TRBV20-1; CDR3: SARFGWGYGYT
V: TRBV20-1; CDR3: KAQGAADTQY
V: TRBV7-2; CDR3: ASSLAGQGQETQY
V: TRBV20-1; CDR3: SALIFLAEAF
V: TRBV7-6; CDR3: ASSLAWGEPQH
V: TRBV6-1; CDR3: ASRTGITDEQY
V: TRBV28; CDR3: ASSFSHRGTEAF
V: TRBV20-1; CDR3: SARDPGGPGETQY
V: TRBV6-1; CDR3: ASIPPGAFYEQY
V: TRBV28; CDR3: ASSFYDINRVGEKLF